The clone carrying this T cell receptor beta chain is a singleton in its sample. This entry belongs to a study of T cells in narcolepsy. Looked up from germline, CDR1 is SGDLS and CDR2 is YYNGEE. Trimming left V 4 bases short and J 8 bases short, with 15 bases between. The CDR3 has 14 residues. Sequencing was performed with immunoSEQ multiplex PCR; in TCRdb, only in-frame clones are kept and a portion is missing. The sample contains 25,000 to 35,000 clones, about 83% of which appear only once. The sample taken for sequencing was CD45RA- memory CD4+ T cells from PBMCs. The receptor comes from a human donor with narcolepsy. The chain couples TRBV9 to TRBJ1-4, with D uncertain. CDR3 DNA sequence: TGTGCCAGCAGCCCCCTCCGGAACAACGAAAAACTGTTTTTT. Its translation: CASSPLRNNEKLFF.